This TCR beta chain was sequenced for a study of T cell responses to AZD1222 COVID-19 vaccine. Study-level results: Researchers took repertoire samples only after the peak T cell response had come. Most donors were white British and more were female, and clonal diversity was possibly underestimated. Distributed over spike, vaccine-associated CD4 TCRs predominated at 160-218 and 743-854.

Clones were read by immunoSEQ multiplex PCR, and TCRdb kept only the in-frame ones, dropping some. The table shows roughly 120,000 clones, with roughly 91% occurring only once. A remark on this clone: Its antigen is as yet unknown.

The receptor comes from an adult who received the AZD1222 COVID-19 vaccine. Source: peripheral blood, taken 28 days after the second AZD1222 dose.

CDR3 DNA sequence: TGCGCCAGCAGCCAACTACGGGACAGTTCCTACGAGCAGTACTTC. Protein sequence: CASSQLRDSSYEQYF. This chain links TRBV4-3 with TRBJ2-7, with 7 nucleotides matching TRBD1. After removal of 2 bases from V and 1 base from J, the junction contained 5 bases not matched to a gene. From germline, CDR1 is LGHNA and CDR2 YSLEER. The CDR3 has 15 amino acids.